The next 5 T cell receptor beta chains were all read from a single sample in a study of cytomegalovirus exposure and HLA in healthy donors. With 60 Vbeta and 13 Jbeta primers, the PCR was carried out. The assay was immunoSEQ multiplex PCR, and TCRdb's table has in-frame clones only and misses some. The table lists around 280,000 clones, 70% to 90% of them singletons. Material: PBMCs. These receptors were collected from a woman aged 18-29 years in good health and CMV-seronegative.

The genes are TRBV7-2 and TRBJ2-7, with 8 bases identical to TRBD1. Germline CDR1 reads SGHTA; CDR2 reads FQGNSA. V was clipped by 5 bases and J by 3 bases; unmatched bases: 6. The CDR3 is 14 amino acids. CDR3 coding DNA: TGTGCCAGCAGCCTGACAGGGGTAGACTACGAGCAGTACTTC. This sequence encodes CASSLTGVDYEQYF.

This CDR3 is CASSYSGGPSYEQYF. CDR3 coding DNA: TGTGCCAGCAGTTATAGCGGGGGCCCTTCTTACGAGCAGTACTTC. The rearrangement links TRBV6-5 to TRBJ2-7; TRBD2 aligns across 9 bases. J gave up 4 bases and V 3 bases, and 7 bases lay outside the gene matches. CDR1 and CDR2 from the germline V gene are MNHEY and SVGAGI. The CDR3 contains 15 residues.

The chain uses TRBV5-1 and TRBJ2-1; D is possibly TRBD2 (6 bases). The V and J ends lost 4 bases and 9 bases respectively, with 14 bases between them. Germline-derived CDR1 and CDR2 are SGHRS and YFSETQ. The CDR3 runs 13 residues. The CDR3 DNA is TGCGCCAGCAGCCAGTGGGACTTACCTGAGCAGTTCTTC. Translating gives CASSQWDLPEQFF.

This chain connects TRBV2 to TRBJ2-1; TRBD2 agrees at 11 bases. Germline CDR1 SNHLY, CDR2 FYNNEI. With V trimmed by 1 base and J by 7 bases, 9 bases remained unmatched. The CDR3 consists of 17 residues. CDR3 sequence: CASSEDGSGGARNEQFF. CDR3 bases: TGTGCCAGCAGTGAAGATGGTAGCGGGGGGGCCCGGAATGAGCAGTTCTTC.

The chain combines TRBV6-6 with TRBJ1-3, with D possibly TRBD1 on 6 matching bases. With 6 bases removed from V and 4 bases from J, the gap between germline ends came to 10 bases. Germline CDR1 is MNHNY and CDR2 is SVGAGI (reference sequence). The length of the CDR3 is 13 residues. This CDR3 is CASSGQPGNTIYF. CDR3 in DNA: TGTGCCAGCAGCGGACAGCCAGGAAACACCATATATTTT.